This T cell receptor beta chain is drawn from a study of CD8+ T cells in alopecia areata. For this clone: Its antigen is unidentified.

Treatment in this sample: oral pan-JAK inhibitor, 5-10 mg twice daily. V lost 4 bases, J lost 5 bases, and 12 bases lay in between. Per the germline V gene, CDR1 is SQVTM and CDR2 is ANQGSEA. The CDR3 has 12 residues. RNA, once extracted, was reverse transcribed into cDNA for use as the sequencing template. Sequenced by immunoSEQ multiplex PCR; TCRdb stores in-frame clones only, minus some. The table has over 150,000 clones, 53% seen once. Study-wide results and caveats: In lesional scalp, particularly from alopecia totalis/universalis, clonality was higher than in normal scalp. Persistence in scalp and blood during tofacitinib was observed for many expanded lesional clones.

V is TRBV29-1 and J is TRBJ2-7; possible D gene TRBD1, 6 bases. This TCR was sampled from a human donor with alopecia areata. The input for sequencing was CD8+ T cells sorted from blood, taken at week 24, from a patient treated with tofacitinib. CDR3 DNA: TGCAGCGTTGTCGGCAGGGGAAACGAGCAGTACTTC. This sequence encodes CSVVGRGNEQYF.